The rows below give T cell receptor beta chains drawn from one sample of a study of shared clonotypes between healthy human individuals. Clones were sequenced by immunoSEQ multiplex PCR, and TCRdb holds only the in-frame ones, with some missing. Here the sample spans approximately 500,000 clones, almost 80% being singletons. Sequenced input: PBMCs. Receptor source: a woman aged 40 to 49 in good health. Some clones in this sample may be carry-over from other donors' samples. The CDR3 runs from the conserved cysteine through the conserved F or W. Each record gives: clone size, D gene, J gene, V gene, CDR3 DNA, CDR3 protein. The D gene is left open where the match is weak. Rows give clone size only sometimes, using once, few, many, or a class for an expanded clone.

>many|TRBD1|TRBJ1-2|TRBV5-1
TGCGCCAGCAGCTTTCGACAGGGCGGGTATGGCTACACCTTC
CASSFRQGGYGYTF
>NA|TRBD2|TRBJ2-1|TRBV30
TGTGCCTGGAGTGTCGGTAGCGGGAGGGGCAATGAGCAGTTCTTC
CAWSVGSGRGNEQFF
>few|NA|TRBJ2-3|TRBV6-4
TGTGCCAGCAGCGGGGCCAGCACAGATACGCAGTATTTT
CASSGASTDTQYF
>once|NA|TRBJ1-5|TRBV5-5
TGTGCCAGCAGCTTTTTTGGGGCGGGGAGCAATCAGCCCCAGCATTTT
CASSFFGAGSNQPQHF
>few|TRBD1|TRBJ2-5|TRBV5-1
TGCGCCAGCAGCTTGGTTGGGACAGGGCCAAGCAGGGAGACCCAGTACTTC
CASSLVGTGPSRETQYF
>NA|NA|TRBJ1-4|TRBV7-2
TGTGCCAGCAGCTTAGGCGGCAGGGTACACGAAAAACTGTTTTTT
CASSLGGRVHEKLFF
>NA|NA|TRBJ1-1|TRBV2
TGTGCCAGCAGTGAGGAGGGCACTGAAGCTTTCTTT
CASSEEGTEAFF
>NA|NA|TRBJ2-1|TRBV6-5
TGTGCCAGCAGTTACCAACTAGCACTGGGTGGGAATGAGCAGTTCTTC
CASSYQLALGGNEQFF
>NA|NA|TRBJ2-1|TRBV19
TGTGCCAGTAGTATGGTGGGAAGCTCCTACAATGAGCAGTTCTTC
CASSMVGSSYNEQFF
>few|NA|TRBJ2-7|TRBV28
TGTGCCAGCAGCCTCCTGTCCTACGAGCAGTACTTC
CASSLLSYEQYF
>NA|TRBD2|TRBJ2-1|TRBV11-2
TGTGCCAGCAGCTCCGTTAGCGGGAGCTCCTACAATGAGCAGTTCTTC
CASSSVSGSSYNEQFF
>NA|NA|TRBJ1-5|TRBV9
TGTGCCAGCAGCGTAGGACGGTCGAATCAGCCCCAGCATTTT
CASSVGRSNQPQHF
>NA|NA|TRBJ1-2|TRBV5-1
TGCGCCAGCAGCTTGACAGGCAATAACTATGGCTACACCTTC
CASSLTGNNYGYTF
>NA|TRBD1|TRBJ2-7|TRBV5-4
TGTGCCAGCAGCAAGACAGGGGTGTACGAGCAGTACTTC
CASSKTGVYEQYF
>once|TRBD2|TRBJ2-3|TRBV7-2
TGTGCCAGCAGCCAAGGGCGGGAGCCAGATACGCAGTATTTT
CASSQGREPDTQYF
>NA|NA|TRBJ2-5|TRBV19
TGTGCCAGTAGTATCGGGAAACAAGAGACCCAGTACTTC
CASSIGKQETQYF
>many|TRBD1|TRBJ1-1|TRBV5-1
TGCGCCAGCAGCTCAGGGACAGGGGGCACTGAAGCTTTCTTT
CASSSGTGGTEAFF
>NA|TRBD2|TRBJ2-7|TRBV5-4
TGTGCCAGCAGCTTGGCCGCGGGAGAGTCCTACGAGCAGTACTTC
CASSLAAGESYEQYF
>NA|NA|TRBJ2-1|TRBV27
TGTGCCAGCAGTTTTGTCGGGTGGGTGGTGAATGAGCAGTTCTTC
CASSFVGWVVNEQFF
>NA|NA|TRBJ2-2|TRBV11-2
TGTGCCAGCAGTAGAGAAGTACTAGTATCCACCGGGGAGCTGTTTTTT
CASSREVLVSTGELFF
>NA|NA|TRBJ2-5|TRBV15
TGTGCCACCAGCAGAGATTACTATGAGGAGACCCAGTACTTC
CATSRDYYEETQYF
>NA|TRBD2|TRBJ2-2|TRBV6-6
TGTGCCAGCAGTACTAGCGGGAGAACCGGGGAGCTGTTTTTT
CASSTSGRTGELFF
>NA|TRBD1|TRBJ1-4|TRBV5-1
TGCGCCAGCAGCCCGGGACAGCTGAATGAAAAACTGTTTTTT
CASSPGQLNEKLFF
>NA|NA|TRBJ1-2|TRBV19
TGTGCCAGTAGTATTCGACGGACCTTAGGCTACACCTTC
CASSIRRTLGYTF
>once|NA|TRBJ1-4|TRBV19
TGTGCCAGTAGTATAGAGGCCCTGGGGCGTGAAAAACTGTTTTTT
CASSIEALGREKLFF
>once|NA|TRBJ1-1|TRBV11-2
TGTGCCATCAAGGAGACGGGGGGAGCTTTCTTT
CAIKETGGAFF
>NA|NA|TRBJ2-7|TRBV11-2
TGTGCCAGCAGCCCCGGGGTAGCGGTCTCCTACGAGCAGTACTTC
CASSPGVAVSYEQYF
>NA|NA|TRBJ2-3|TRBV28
TGTGCCAGCAGCCCACCGCATAGGGGGACAGATACGCAGTATTTT
CASSPPHRGTDTQYF
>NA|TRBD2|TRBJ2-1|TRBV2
TGTGCCAGCAGTGGGACTAGCGGTCGGAGAAGGAATGAGCAGTTCTTC
CASSGTSGRRRNEQFF
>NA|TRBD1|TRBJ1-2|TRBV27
TGTGCCAGCAGTTCCCGCCTCCGGACAGGGAGAAATAACTATGGCTACACCTTC
CASSSRLRTGRNNYGYTF
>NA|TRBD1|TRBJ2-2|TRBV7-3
TGTGCCAGCAGCAAGAGTACAGCGTCGAATGACAGGGTGAACACCGGGGAGCTGTTTTTT
CASSKSTASNDRVNTGELFF
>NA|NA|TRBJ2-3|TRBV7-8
TGTGCCAGCAGCTTAGGCGGCTATAGCGGCCAAGGGGTAGATACGCAGTATTTT
CASSLGGYSGQGVDTQYF
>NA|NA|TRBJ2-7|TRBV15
TGTGCCACCAGCAGAGTCGGGAGTTACGAGCAGTACTTC
CATSRVGSYEQYF
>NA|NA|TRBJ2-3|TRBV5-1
TGCGCCAGCAGCTTGGATGAAGGGAGAGATACGCAGTATTTT
CASSLDEGRDTQYF
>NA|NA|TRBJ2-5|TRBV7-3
TGTGCCAGCAGCCCCCGTCCCAGGGGGGAGGTGGAGACCCAGTACTTC
CASSPRPRGEVETQYF
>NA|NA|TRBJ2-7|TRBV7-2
TGTGCCAGCAGCCCCTACGGTTCTAGCGCCTACGAGCAGTACTTC
CASSPYGSSAYEQYF
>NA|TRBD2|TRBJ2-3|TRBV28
TGTGCCAGCAGTTTATTCTCTGCGGGAGGGGGAGATACGCAGTATTTT
CASSLFSAGGGDTQYF
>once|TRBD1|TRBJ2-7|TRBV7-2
TGTGCCAGCAGCCCCTTCGGACAGGGGTCCTACGAGCAGTACTTC
CASSPFGQGSYEQYF
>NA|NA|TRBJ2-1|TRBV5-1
TGCGCCAGCAGCTTGAACTCAAACAATGAGCAGTTCTTC
CASSLNSNNEQFF
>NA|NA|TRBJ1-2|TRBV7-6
TGTGCCAGCAGCCCGGAAACTGGGAACTATGGCTACACCTTC
CASSPETGNYGYTF
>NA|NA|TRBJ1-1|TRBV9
TGTGCCAGCAGCGTAGCGGGGTTCACTGAAGCTTTCTTT
CASSVAGFTEAFF
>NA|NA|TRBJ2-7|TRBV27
TGTGCCAGCAGTTTAGTTAATAGGGACCGCGACGAGCAGTACTTC
CASSLVNRDRDEQYF
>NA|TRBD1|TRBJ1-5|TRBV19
TGTGCCAGTAGTCCCCGGACAGGGATTCAGCCCCAGCATTTT
CASSPRTGIQPQHF
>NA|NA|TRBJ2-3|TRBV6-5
TGTGCCAGCAGTTATACAGGGCCTCGCACAGATACGCAGTATTTT
CASSYTGPRTDTQYF
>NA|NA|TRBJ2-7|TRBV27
TGTGCCAGCAGGCCGACTGCGATCCCGTCCTACGAGCAGTACTTC
CASRPTAIPSYEQYF
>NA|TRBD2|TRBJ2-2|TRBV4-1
TGCGCCAGCAGCCCCGGACTAGCGGGTGCCCGCACCGGGGAGCTGTTTTTT
CASSPGLAGARTGELFF
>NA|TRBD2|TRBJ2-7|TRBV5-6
TGTGCCAGCAGCCCCTCTACTAGCGCAAAGCCCTACGAGCAGTACTTC
CASSPSTSAKPYEQYF
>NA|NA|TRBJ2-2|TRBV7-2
TGTGCCAGCAGCCTGTCTTGGAGACAGGCGAACACCGGGGAGCTGTTTTTT
CASSLSWRQANTGELFF
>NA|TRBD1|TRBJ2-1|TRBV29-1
TGCACCGGGGGCAGGGGGCTTCGAAATGAGCAGTTCTTC
CTGGRGLRNEQFF
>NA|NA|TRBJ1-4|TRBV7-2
TGTGCCAGCAGCTTTTCCCTAAGTGAAAAACTGTTTTTT
CASSFSLSEKLFF
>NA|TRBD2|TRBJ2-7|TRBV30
TGTGCCTGGAAGACTAGCGGGAGTGTTCATCGGGAGCAGTACTTC
CAWKTSGSVHREQYF
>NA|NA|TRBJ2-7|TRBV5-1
TGCGCCAGCAGCCCGGCTTGGTCGGGGCCAAGCTCCTACGAGCAGTACTTC
CASSPAWSGPSSYEQYF
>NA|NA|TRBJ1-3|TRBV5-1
TGCGCCAGCAGCCTAGAAGGGGGGCAAGGAAACACCATATATTTT
CASSLEGGQGNTIYF
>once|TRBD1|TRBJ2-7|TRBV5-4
TGTGCCAGCAGCTGGGGGGACAGGGACCACGAGCAGTACTTC
CASSWGDRDHEQYF